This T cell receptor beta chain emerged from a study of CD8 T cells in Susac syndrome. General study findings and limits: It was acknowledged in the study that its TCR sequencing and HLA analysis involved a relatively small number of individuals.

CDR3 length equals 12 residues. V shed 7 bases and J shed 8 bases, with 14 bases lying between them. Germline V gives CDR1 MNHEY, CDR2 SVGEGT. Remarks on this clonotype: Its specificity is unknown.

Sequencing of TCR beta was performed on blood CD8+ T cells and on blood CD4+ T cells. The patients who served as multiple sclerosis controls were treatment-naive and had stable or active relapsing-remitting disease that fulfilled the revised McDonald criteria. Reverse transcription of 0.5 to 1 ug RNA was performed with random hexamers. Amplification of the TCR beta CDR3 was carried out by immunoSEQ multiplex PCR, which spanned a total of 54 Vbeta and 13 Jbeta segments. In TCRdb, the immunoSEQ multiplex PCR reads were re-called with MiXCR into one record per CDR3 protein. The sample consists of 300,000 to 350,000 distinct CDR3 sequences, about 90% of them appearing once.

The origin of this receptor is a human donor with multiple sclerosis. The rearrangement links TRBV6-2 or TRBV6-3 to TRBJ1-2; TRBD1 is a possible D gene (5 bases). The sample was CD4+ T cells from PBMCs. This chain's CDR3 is CASNLGWDGYTF. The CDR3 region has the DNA TGTGCCAGCAATCTAGGTTGGGACGGCTACACCTTC.